This T cell receptor beta chain stems from a study of T cells in Graves' hyperthyroidism and ophthalmopathy. Regarding the study as a whole: In the blood, most expanded thyroid clonotypes above 0.001 appeared as well.

This clonotype was counted many times. Its specificity is unknown. V shed 7 bases and J shed 5 bases, with 14 bases lying between them. This CDR3 is built from 14 residues. Patients were aged 18 to 65, had disease duration under 2 months, and had newly diagnosed hyperthyroidism. The diagnoses drew upon clinical symptoms, serum thyroxine and TRAb, thyroid ultrasound and orbital computed tomography. Authors of the study amplified TCR beta CDR3 regions from RNA transcripts. The TCR CDR3 first-round RT-PCR relied on the HTBI primer set. Via MiXCR, TCRdb re-called the multiplex PCR reads, giving one row per CDR3 protein. The table lists roughly 720,000 distinct CDR3 sequences, around a sixth of them singletons.

This chain joins TRBV12-3 or TRBV12-4 and TRBJ2-2; a weak D match, TRBD2 (6 bases). This TCR was sampled from a man aged 50 to 60 with Graves' hyperthyroidism. The material sequenced was blood. CDR3 sequence: CASIFRGGTGELFF. For the CDR3, the DNA is TGTGCCAGCATCTTCCGGGGAGGAACCGGGGAGCTGTTTTTT.